These T cell receptor beta chains were read from a single sample in a study of shared clonotypes between healthy human individuals. The repertoire was sequenced with immunoSEQ multiplex PCR; TCRdb's copy has only in-frame clones and lacks some. The table records roughly 2.5 million clones, around nine tenths of them present only once. What was sequenced was naive CD4+ T cells sorted from blood. Source of these receptors: a man aged 18 to 29 in good health. CDR3s include the opening cysteine and the closing phenylalanine or tryptophan. D genes are given only for firm matches. Clone size appears in some rows only: once, few, many, or a class for an expanded clone.

size,V,J,D,DNA,CDR3
once,TRBV4-3,TRBJ2-3,NA,TGCGCCAGCAGCCAAGGGGCAAGTATCCCCCATTTGATAATGCAGTATTTT,CASSQGASIPHLIMQYF
NA,TRBV6-5,TRBJ2-7,TRBD2,TGTGCCAGCAGGACTAGCGGGAGCTACGAGCAGTACTTC,CASRTSGSYEQYF
NA,TRBV5-1,TRBJ2-3,NA,TGCGCCAGCAGCTTGGCCATCCCGAGCACAGATACGCAGTATTTT,CASSLAIPSTDTQYF
NA,TRBV2,TRBJ1-1,NA,TGTGCCAGCAGTATCACCGGACAGACTGAAGCTTTCTTT,CASSITGQTEAFF
few,TRBV6-5,TRBJ1-2,NA,TGTGCCAGCAGCACCACGGATATACAGGGCTATGGCTACACCTTC,CASSTTDIQGYGYTF
NA,TRBV5-1,TRBJ2-5,NA,TGCGCCAGCAGGTATGGGTCCCAAGAGACCCAGTACTTC,CASRYGSQETQYF
NA,TRBV21-1,TRBJ2-5,NA,TGTGCCAGCAGCAAAGTAAAGGGGCGGGGTATTCAAGAGACCCAGTACTTC,CASSKVKGRGIQETQYF
NA,TRBV23-1,TRBJ2-7,TRBD1,TGCGTCGACCCTACAGGGGTTGTCCCCTACGAGCAGTACTTC,CVDPTGVVPYEQYF
NA,TRBV28,TRBJ2-7,NA,TGTGCCAGCAGCGGGGGCCCCTACGAGCAGTACTTC,CASSGGPYEQYF
NA,TRBV6-5,TRBJ1-1,TRBD1,TGTGCCAGCAGTTACCCGAACCAGGGGGTAGCCACTGAAGCTTTCTTT,CASSYPNQGVATEAFF
NA,TRBV6-1,TRBJ1-6,NA,TGTGCCAGCAGTGAAGGAAGGGTATCCTATAATTCACCCCTCCACTTT,CASSEGRVSYNSPLHF
NA,TRBV7-2,TRBJ2-3,NA,TGTGCCAGCAGCTTAGGTGGAGGGACCACAGATACGCAGTATTTT,CASSLGGGTTDTQYF
NA,TRBV5-1,TRBJ2-6,TRBD1,TGCGCCAGCAGCAGCACAGGGGGCTCTGGGGCCAACGTCCTGACTTTC,CASSSTGGSGANVLTF
NA,TRBV7-9,TRBJ2-1,TRBD2,TGTGCCAGCAGCCTTAGCGGGAGCTCCTACAATGAGCAGTTCTTC,CASSLSGSSYNEQFF
NA,TRBV27,TRBJ1-4,NA,TGTGCCAGCAGGGCGGCGGGGAGCGAAAAACTGTTTTTT,CASRAAGSEKLFF
NA,TRBV18,TRBJ2-3,NA,TGTGCCAGCTCAGCACAGGGCAGCACAGATACGCAGTATTTT,CASSAQGSTDTQYF
NA,TRBV13,TRBJ2-7,NA,TGTGCCAGCAGAATCAGCCGATTAACCTCCTACGAGCAGTACTTC,CASRISRLTSYEQYF
NA,TRBV7-9,TRBJ2-7,TRBD1,TGTGCCAGCAGCCCAATGGACAGGGCCTACGAGCAGTACTTC,CASSPMDRAYEQYF
NA,TRBV4-1,TRBJ1-3,NA,TGCGCCAGCAGCCAAGGGCGGGCATACAGGGCGGACACCATATATTTT,CASSQGRAYRADTIYF
NA,TRBV7-2,TRBJ2-1,NA,TGTGCCAGCAGTCTTCATCCCTCCCCCGAGTTCTTC,CASSLHPSPEFF
once,TRBV30,TRBJ2-2,TRBD2,TGTGCCTGGAGTGTACGAAGACTAGCGGGAGGGCCGGGCACCGGGGAGCTGTTTTTT,CAWSVRRLAGGPGTGELFF
NA,TRBV11-2,TRBJ1-1,NA,TGTGCCAGCAGCTTATCGGTAGGGGTCGCGAACACTGAAGCTTTCTTT,CASSLSVGVANTEAFF
NA,TRBV28,TRBJ2-3,NA,TGTGCCAGCAGTGCCGACAGCGAACCCTCAACAGATACGCAGTATTTT,CASSADSEPSTDTQYF
NA,TRBV30,TRBJ2-2,NA,TGTGCCTGGCGACTCGGGCCGGGGGAGCTGTTTTTT,CAWRLGPGELFF
NA,TRBV7-9,TRBJ2-1,NA,TGTGCCAGCAGCTTGGGGCGTCCTAGCCAGGGGCACAAGTTCTTC,CASSLGRPSQGHKFF
NA,TRBV7-2,TRBJ1-2,TRBD1,TGTGCCAGCAGCTTGGGGACAGGGGTCGGCTACACCTTC,CASSLGTGVGYTF
once,TRBV29-1,TRBJ1-4,TRBD1,TGCAGCGTCGGAAGGACAGGGGGGAGTGAAAAACTGTTTTTT,CSVGRTGGSEKLFF
NA,TRBV7-9,TRBJ2-3,NA,TGTGCCAGCAGCTTAGCGGGAGGAGGAGATACGCAGTATTTT,CASSLAGGGDTQYF
NA,TRBV7-9,TRBJ2-5,NA,TGTGCCAGCAACCTTCGCCAGGGGGGGGAAGAGACCCAGTACTTC,CASNLRQGGEETQYF
NA,TRBV30,TRBJ1-2,NA,TGTGCCTGGAGTGTACGAACAGGCATGAATGGCTACACCTTC,CAWSVRTGMNGYTF
NA,TRBV6-6,TRBJ2-7,NA,TGTGCCAGCACCCCAGGGCCGAAATTCTACGAGCAGTACTTC,CASTPGPKFYEQYF
NA,TRBV6-5,TRBJ2-7,NA,TGTGCCAGCAGTTACTCGCCCGGGCAGGGCGCCGAGCAGTACTTC,CASSYSPGQGAEQYF
NA,TRBV18,TRBJ2-7,NA,TGTGCCAGCTCACCAGACTGGAATAGAGACTACGAGCAGTACTTC,CASSPDWNRDYEQYF
few,TRBV11-2,TRBJ1-1,TRBD1,TGTGCCAGCAGCTTGACAGGGGGCACTGAAGCTTTCTTT,CASSLTGGTEAFF
few,TRBV7-9,TRBJ1-1,NA,TGTGCCAGCAGCATGACCGCGAACACTGAAGCTTTCTTT,CASSMTANTEAFF
once,TRBV9,TRBJ1-2,NA,TGTGCCAGCAGCGTTTCGATGGGGGGTTACTATGGCTACACCTTC,CASSVSMGGYYGYTF
few,TRBV30,TRBJ1-1,NA,TGTGCCTGGAGTGGACAGCAATATGAAGCTTTCTTT,CAWSGQQYEAFF
NA,TRBV30,TRBJ1-1,NA,TGTGCTGGGCGTGGGGGGCCGGGGACTGAAGCTTTCTTT,CAGRGGPGTEAFF
NA,TRBV9,TRBJ1-3,NA,TGTGCCAGCAGCGTAGGACTTGAAGGGCGGCATGGAAACACCATATATTTT,CASSVGLEGRHGNTIYF
NA,TRBV2,TRBJ1-6,TRBD1,TGTGCCAGCAGTGGGTCAGGGGGCAATAATTCACCCCTCCACTTT,CASSGSGGNNSPLHF
NA,TRBV7-8,TRBJ2-3,TRBD2,TGTGCCAGCAGCCCCGGGGGGATGAGCACAGATACGCAGTATTTT,CASSPGGMSTDTQYF
NA,TRBV10-2,TRBJ2-5,TRBD2,TGCGCCAGCAGTTCGGCGGGGGGGGAGGAGACCCAGTACTTC,CASSSAGGEETQYF
NA,TRBV28,TRBJ2-7,TRBD2,TGTGCCAGCAGTCCCACTATAGCGGGGCACGAGCAGTACTTC,CASSPTIAGHEQYF
once,TRBV7-2,TRBJ2-1,TRBD2,TGTGCCAGCAGCCAACTAGCGGGAGGGCCCTATGAGCAGTTCTTC,CASSQLAGGPYEQFF
few,TRBV10-2,TRBJ1-5,NA,TGCGCCAGCAGTGAGTCGAGAGGGGTCAATCAGCCCCAGCATTTT,CASSESRGVNQPQHF
NA,TRBV5-1,TRBJ1-4,NA,TGCGCCAGCAGCTGGCTTGCGGAGGAACTACCCAATGAAAAACTGTTTTTT,CASSWLAEELPNEKLFF
NA,TRBV5-1,TRBJ2-1,NA,TGCGCCAGCAGCCTGAATGGGCGTGCCTACAATGAGCAGTTCTTC,CASSLNGRAYNEQFF
NA,TRBV2,TRBJ2-3,NA,TGTGCCAGCAGTGAAGGGGCAGATACGCAGTATTTT,CASSEGADTQYF
NA,TRBV7-8,TRBJ1-2,TRBD1,TGTGCCAGCAGCTTAAACGGACAGGGCCCGGGCTACACCTTC,CASSLNGQGPGYTF
NA,TRBV18,TRBJ2-6,NA,TGTGCCAGCTCCCCAAGCGCGGCTACCTCTGGGGCCAACGTCCTGACTTTC,CASSPSAATSGANVLTF